The following is a TCR beta chain sequence with its context. What it binds is unknown. TCRdb's copy holds only in-frame clones and misses some; the assay was immunoSEQ multiplex PCR. The profile shows about 16,000 clones, over 75% of them singletons. The source of the sample is a study of T cell clonotyping in hematopoietic cell transplantation. Points from the study as a whole: After transplant, recipient diversity fell while pathologically expanded clonotypes grew through day 180. At the given depth, recipient repertoires were over 95% de novo clonotypes. Cells were unsorted, so CD4 and CD8 contributions were not separated.

The CDR3 spans 13 residues. The ends were cut back, 6 bases at V and 4 bases at J, with 13 bases in the middle. Germline V gene lookup returns CDR1 MNHNY and CDR2 SVGAGI (reference sequence). The sample taken for sequencing was peripheral blood mononuclear cells. The TCR comes from a woman in her forties in good health. Some clones in this sample may be carry-over from other donors' samples. This sequence joins TRBV6-6 and TRBJ2-7; TRBD1 might be the D (6 bases). The CDR3 nucleotides read TGTGCCAGCAGCCCGGACAGACTTTACGAGCAGTACTTC. It codes for CASSPDRLYEQYF.